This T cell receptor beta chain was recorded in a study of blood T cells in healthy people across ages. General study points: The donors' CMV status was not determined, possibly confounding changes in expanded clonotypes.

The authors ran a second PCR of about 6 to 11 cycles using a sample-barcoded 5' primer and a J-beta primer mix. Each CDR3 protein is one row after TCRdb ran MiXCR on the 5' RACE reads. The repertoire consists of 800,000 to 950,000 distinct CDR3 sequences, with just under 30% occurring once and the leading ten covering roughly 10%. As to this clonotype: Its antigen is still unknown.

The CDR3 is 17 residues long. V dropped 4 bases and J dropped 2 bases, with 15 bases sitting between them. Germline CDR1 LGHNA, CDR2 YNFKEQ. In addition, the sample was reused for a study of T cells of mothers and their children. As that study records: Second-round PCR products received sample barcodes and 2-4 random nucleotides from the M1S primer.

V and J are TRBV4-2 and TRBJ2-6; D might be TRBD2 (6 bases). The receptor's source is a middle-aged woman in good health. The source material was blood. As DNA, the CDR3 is TGTGCCAGCAGCCCGTTATCGGGCGGGGCTGGGGCCAACGTCCTGACTTTC. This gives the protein CASSPLSGGAGANVLTF.